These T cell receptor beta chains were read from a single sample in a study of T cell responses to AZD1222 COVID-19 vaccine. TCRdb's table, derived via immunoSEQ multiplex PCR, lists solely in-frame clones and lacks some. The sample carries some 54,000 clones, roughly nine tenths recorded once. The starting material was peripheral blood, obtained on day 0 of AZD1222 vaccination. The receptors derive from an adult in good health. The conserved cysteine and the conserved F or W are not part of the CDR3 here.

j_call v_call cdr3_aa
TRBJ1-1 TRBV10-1 ATQPLHWNTEAF
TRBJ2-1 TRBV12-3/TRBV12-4 ASGRGGNEQF
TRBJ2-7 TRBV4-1 ASSQDWFGAASYEQY
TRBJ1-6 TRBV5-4 ASSQPGTRNSTYNSPLH
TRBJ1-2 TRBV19 ASSIGDSSGFNYGYT
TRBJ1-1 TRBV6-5 ASSKNPGKPQEAF
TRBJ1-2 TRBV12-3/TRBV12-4 ASSLRGGYT
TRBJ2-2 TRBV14 ASRLVTAKLMRSGELF
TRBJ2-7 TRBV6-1 ASSEGGTGYEQY
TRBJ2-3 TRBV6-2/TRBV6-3 ASSYLSVHTQY
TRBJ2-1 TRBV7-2 ASSLKGLAGGRNEQF
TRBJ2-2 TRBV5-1 ASSSGQGYTGELF
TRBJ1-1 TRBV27 ASSPQGINTEAF
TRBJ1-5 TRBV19 ASSMSNQPQH
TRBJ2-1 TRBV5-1 ASSLRLAGPNEQF
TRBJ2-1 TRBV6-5 ASSTYNEQF
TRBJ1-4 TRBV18 ASSPDRGEKLF
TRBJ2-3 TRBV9 ASSPRGQGRTDTQY
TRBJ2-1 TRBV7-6 ASSPGDEQF
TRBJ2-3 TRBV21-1 ASSAGPGSTPGDTQY
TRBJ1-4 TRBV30 ASDRVGEKLF
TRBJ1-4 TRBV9 ASSGGGSTNEKLF
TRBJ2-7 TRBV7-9 ASSLLGQGNAYEQY
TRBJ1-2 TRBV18 ASSPPSDRAGYT
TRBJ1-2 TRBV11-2 ASSPLRGQANYGYT
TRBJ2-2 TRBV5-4 ASSLRYRSNTGELF
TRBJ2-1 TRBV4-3 ASSQDMGIAGGPPPKQF
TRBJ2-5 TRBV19 ASSINLQETQY
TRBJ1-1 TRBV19 ANSPHRGMNTEAF
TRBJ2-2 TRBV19 ASSIYRNTGELF
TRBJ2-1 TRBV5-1 ASSSGTSGVYNEQF
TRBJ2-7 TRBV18 ASSPGQGNEQY
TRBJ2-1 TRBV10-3 AISETSEYNEQF
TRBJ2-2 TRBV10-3 AISPGTLSRELF
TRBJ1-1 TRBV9 ASSVGGRTEAF
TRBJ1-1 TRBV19 ASSITRGEAF
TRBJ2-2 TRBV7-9 ASRLFDQDRKLF
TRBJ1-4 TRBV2 ASNGQGSEKLF
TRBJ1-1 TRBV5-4 ASSLGNEAF
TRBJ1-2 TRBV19 ASSIGQGADYGYT
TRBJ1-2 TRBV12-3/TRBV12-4 ASSPDRGYGYT
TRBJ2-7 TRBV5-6 ASSLGSRNYEQY
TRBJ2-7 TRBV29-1 SVGGLTGAHEQY
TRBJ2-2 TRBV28 ASSLLSGGPANTGELF
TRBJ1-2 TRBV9 ASSTGTTNYGYT
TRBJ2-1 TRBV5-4 ASSPAALSYNEQF
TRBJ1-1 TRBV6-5 ASSYSTTGWNTEAF
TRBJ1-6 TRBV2 ASGPGQGHSPLH
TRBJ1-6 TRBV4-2 ASSQDGGRGEIPLH
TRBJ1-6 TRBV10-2 ASRADGYSPLH
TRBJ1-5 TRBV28 ASSSQGLSNQPQH